This T cell receptor (beta chain) was retrieved from a study of cytomegalovirus exposure and HLA in healthy donors. Looked up from germline, CDR1 is LNHNV and CDR2 is YYDKDF (reference sequence). This CDR3 comprises 11 residues. V lost 4 bases to trimming and J lost 5 bases, with 4 bases between them. PCR used 60 Vbeta primers and 13 Jbeta primers. Some clones are missing from TCRdb's copy, which holds only in-frame ones; the method was immunoSEQ multiplex PCR. Here the sample table reports roughly 36,000 clones. In regard to this clone: The antigen is not known.

Overall study findings and caveats: CMV antigen specificity was confirmed in vitro for a few CMV-associated chains.

The chain carries TRBV15 and TRBJ2-3; the D is unclear. Material: PBMCs. The receptor's source is a woman aged 30 to 39 in good health and CMV-seropositive. The CDR3 DNA reads as TGTGCCACCAGCACGGGAGATACGCAGTATTTT. Translation: CATSTGDTQYF.